Following are 9 T cell receptor beta chains from one sample sequenced in a study of shared clonotypes between healthy human individuals. Produced via immunoSEQ multiplex PCR; TCRdb's table is partial and in-frame only. The table has 2,500,000 or so clones, more than 80% seen once. Sequenced sample: naive CD4+ T cells sorted from blood. Subset specified: CD45RA+ positively selected. These receptors were taken from a young man in good health.

V gene TRBV5-1 combines with J gene TRBJ2-1; 14 bases are shared with TRBD2. V shed 4 bases and J 9 bases; nucleotides not matched to a gene: 6. This CDR3 comprises 15 residues. CDR1 is SGHRS and CDR2 is YFSETQ in the germline V gene. The chain's CDR3 is CASSREGLAGVEQFF. In DNA form, the CDR3 reads TGCGCCAGCAGCCGGGAGGGACTAGCGGGAGTTGAGCAGTTCTTC. Filled out from reference TRBV5-1 and TRBJ2-1, the complete variable domain reads KAGVTQTPRYLIKTRGQQVTLSCSPISGHRSVSWYQQTPGQGLQFLFEYFSETQRNKGNFPGRFSGRQFSNSRSEMNVSTLELGDSALYLCASSREGLAGVEQFFGPGTRLTVL.

The CDR3 reads CASSLGAGTGNSPLHF. CDR3 DNA: TGTGCCAGCAGCTTAGGTGCCGGGACAGGCAATTCACCCCTCCACTTT. The J gene is TRBJ1-6, the V gene TRBV7-2; 8 bases agree with TRBD1. The CDR3 extends over 16 amino acids. Germline lookup yields CDR1 SGHTA and CDR2 FQGNSA. The J segment lost 7 bases and the V segment lost 1 base, leaving 6 bases of the junction unmatched.

The genes are TRBV4-1 and TRBJ2-1; no clear D gene. This CDR3 has 14 amino acids. In germline, CDR1 is MGHRA, CDR2 YSYEKL. V lost 0 bases and J lost 4, with 7 bases in between. CDR3 protein: CASSQDRAYNEQFF. CDR3 coding DNA: TGCGCCAGCAGCCAAGATAGGGCGTACAATGAGCAGTTCTTC.

V is TRBV6-1 and J is TRBJ1-6; possible D gene TRBD1, 5 bases. This CDR3 spans 14 amino acids. The V end was cut by 2 bases, the J end by 7 bases, with 9 bases between. Germline-derived CDR1 and CDR2 are MNHNS and SASEGT. CDR3 loop: CASSELQANSPLHF. DNA for the CDR3: TGTGCCAGCAGTGAACTACAGGCAAATTCACCCCTCCACTTT.

The chain combines TRBV4-1 with TRBJ1-4, with a tentative D call TRBD1 (6 bases). The V and J ends lost 0 bases and 0 bases respectively, with 11 bases between them. This CDR3 spans 17 amino acids. Germline CDR1 reads MGHRA; CDR2 reads YSYEKL. The DNA for the CDR3 is TGCGCCAGCAGCCAAGATGGACAGCTTGCAACTAATGAAAAACTGTTTTTT. It codes for CASSQDGQLATNEKLFF.

V and J are TRBV28 and TRBJ1-5; possibly TRBD1 for D (5 bases). This CDR3 has 14 amino acids. In germline, CDR1 is MDHEN, CDR2 SYDVKM. The V and J ends lost 8 bases and 4 bases respectively, with 15 bases between them. The CDR3, as DNA: TGTGCCAGCGCCCAGACGGGGGGAAATCAGCCCCAGCATTTT. Amino acids: CASAQTGGNQPQHF.

J is TRBJ2-5 and V is TRBV6-1; 7 positions agree with TRBD1. The CDR3 consists of 15 residues. In germline, CDR1 is MNHNS, CDR2 SASEGT. V lost 4 bases to trimming and J lost 0 bases; unmatched junction nucleotides: 5. CDR3: CASSGGTAYQETQYF. CDR3 coding DNA: TGTGCCAGCAGTGGGGGGACAGCGTACCAAGAGACCCAGTACTTC.

The chain is built from TRBV28 and TRBJ1-1; the match to TRBD1 covers 7 bases. The V and J ends lost 2 bases and 4 bases, in that order; junction bases with no gene match: 7. The CDR3 runs to 15 residues. CDR1 is MDHEN, CDR2 SYDVKM, per germline. The DNA for the CDR3 is TGTGCCAGCAGTTTACGGCCGCCAGGGGGCACTGAAGCTTTCTTT. This codes for CASSLRPPGGTEAFF.

This clone was detected only once. The chain couples TRBV4-3 to TRBJ1-1; D is possibly TRBD1 (6 bases). V was trimmed by 0 bases and J by 4 bases, leaving 6 bases between them. The germline V gene encodes CDR1 LGHNA and CDR2 YSLEER. The CDR3 spans 13 residues. As DNA, the CDR3 is TGCGCCAGCAGCCAAGACAGGGGCACTGAAGCTTTCTTT. This codes for CASSQDRGTEAFF.